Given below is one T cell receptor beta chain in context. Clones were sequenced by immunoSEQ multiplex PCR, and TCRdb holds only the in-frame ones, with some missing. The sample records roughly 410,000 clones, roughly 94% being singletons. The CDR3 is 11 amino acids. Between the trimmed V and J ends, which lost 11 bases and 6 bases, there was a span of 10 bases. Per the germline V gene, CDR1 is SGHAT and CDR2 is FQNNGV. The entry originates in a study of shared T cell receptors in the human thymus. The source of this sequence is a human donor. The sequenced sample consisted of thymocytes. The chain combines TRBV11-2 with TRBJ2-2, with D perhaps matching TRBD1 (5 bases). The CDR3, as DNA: TGTGCCGTTAAGGGGCCCGGGGAGCTGTTTTTT. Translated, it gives CAVKGPGELFF.